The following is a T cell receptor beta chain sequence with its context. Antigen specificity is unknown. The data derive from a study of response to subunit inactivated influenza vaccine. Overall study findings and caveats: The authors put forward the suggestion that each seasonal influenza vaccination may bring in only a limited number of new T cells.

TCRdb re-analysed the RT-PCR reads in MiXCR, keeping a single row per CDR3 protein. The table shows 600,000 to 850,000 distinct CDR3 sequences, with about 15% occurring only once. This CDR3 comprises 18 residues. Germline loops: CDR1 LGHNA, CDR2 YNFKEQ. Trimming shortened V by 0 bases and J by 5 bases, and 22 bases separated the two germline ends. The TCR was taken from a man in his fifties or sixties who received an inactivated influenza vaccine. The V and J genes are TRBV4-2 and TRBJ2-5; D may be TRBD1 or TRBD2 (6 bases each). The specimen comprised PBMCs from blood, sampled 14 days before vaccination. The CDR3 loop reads CASSQDVRGANLGETQYF. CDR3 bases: TGTGCCAGCAGCCAAGATGTTAGGGGGGCCAATCTGGGGGAGACCCAGTACTTC.